This T cell receptor beta chain was recovered during a study of Tregs in tolerant kidney transplant recipients. In the study overall: Mixed chimerism was transient after nonmyeloablative marrow transplants from related graft donors.

CD4+CD25+CD127- Tregs, CD4+CD25- non-Tregs, CD4 and CD8 cells were sorted. Details on this clone: Its antigen remains unidentified.

The repertoire was sequenced with immunoSEQ multiplex PCR; TCRdb's copy has only in-frame clones and lacks some. This table has approximately 67,000 clones, just under 95% appearing once. Points from the study as a whole: Some patients' samples used different primers over time, so nucleotide sequences weren't comparable. Few patients were studied, so findings need validation in larger groups.

Material: CD8+ T cells from blood, obtained before the transplant. The TCR originated in a human donor who received a combined kidney and bone marrow transplant.

CDR3: CASSVGIRLYQETQYF. Written as DNA, the CDR3 is TGTGCCAGCAGCGTAGGGATCAGACTCTACCAAGAGACCCAGTACTTC. The rearrangement uses TRBV9 and TRBJ2-5; no definite D call. V lost 0 bases to trimming and J lost 0 bases, with 12 bases between them. Germline values: CDR1 SGDLS, CDR2 YYNGEE. This CDR3 has 16 residues.